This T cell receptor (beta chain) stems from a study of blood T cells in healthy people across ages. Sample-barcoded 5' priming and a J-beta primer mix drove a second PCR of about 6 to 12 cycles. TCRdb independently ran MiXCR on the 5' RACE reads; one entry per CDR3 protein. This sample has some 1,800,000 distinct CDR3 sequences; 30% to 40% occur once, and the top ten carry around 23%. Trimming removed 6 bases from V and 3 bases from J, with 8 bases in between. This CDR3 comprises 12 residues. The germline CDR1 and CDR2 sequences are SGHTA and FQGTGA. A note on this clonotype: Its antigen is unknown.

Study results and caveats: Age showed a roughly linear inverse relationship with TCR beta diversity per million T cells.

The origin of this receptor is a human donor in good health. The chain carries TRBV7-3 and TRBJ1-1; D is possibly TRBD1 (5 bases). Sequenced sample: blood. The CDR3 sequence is CASSGTHTEAFF. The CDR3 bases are TGTGCCAGCAGTGGGACGCACACTGAAGCTTTCTTT.